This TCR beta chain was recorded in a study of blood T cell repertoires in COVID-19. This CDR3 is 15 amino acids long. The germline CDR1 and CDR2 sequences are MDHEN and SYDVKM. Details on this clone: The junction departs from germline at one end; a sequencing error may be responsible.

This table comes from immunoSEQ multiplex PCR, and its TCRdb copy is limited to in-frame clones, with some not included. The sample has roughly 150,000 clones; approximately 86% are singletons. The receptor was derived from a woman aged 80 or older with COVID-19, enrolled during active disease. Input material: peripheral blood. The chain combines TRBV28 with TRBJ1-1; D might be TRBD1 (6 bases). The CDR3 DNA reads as TGTGCCAGCAGTTTTCAGGGGAGCGGAAACAATGAAGCTTTCTTT. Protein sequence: CASSFQGSGNNEAFF.